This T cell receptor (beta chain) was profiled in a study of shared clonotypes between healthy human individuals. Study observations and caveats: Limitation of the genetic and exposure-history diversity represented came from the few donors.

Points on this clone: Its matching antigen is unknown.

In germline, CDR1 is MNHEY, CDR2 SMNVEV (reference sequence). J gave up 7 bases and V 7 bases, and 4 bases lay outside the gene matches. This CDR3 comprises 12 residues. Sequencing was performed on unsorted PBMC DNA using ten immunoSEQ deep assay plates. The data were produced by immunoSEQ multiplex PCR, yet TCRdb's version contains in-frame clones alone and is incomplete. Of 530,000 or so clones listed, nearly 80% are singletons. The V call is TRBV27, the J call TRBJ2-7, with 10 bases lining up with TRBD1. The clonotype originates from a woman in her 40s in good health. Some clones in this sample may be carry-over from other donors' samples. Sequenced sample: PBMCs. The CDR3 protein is CASNDRGREQYF. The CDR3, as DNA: TGTGCCAGCAATGACAGGGGGCGAGAGCAGTACTTC.